The rows below give T cell receptor beta chains drawn from one sample of a study of T cell repertoires in ileal Crohn's disease. Measured with immunoSEQ multiplex PCR; TCRdb has only the in-frame clones, and not every one. Of 25,000 to 30,000 clones in the sample, roughly 77% were seen once. What was sequenced was ileal tissue. The receptors were gathered from an adult with Crohn's disease. The CDR3 runs from the conserved cysteine through the conserved F or W.

J gene | V gene | CDR3 protein
TRBJ1-2 | TRBV4-2 | CASSFTGSNYGYTF
TRBJ2-1 | TRBV19 | CASSEASGVYNEQFF
. | TRBV30 | CAWSVPTGSSYEQYF
TRBJ2-2 | TRBV6-1 | CASTLDRGITGELFF
TRBJ2-7 | TRBV7-2 | CASSSRGSGGFSSYEQYF
TRBJ1-5 | TRBV4-2 | CASSQDLTGGSPSQHF
. | TRBV6-5 | CASRGDSYEQYF
TRBJ1-2 | TRBV7-8 | CASSRDRSYGYTF
TRBJ1-2 | TRBV27 | CASSSLGPYGYTF
TRBJ1-1 | TRBV14 | CASSRRRNTEAFF
TRBJ2-1 | TRBV4-1 | CASSQDPASGSSNEQFF
TRBJ1-1 | TRBV7-2 | CASSFPGVGLKTEAFF
TRBJ2-7 | TRBV30 | CAWTFGPGAYEQYF
TRBJ1-2 | TRBV6-5 | CASSYRGQVSGYTF
TRBJ1-1 | TRBV7-3 | CASSSRQRRMNTEAFF
TRBJ2-5 | TRBV5-6 | CASSSWDREEETQYF
TRBJ2-3 | TRBV7-6 | CASSLLAGGPDTQYF
TRBJ2-7 | TRBV30 | CAGSGHRDSSSYEQYF
TRBJ2-7 | TRBV19 | CASSIVLAGIYEQYF
TRBJ1-4 | TRBV5-1 | CASSLGQGRREKLFF
TRBJ2-7 | TRBV6-5 | CASSPGTSGGYEQYF
TRBJ1-2 | TRBV5-1 | CASSFDRTYGYTF
TRBJ2-1 | TRBV30 | CAWRGPAGRSGYNEQFF
TRBJ2-7 | TRBV7-9 | CASSTGLADDYEQYF
TRBJ2-1 | TRBV9 | CASSPTAGGLYNEQFF
TRBJ1-2 | TRBV5-6 | CASTLGGGGYTF
TRBJ2-5 | TRBV9 | CASSGSGRALETQYF
TRBJ2-5 | TRBV10-3 | CAISVSGGVQETQYF
TRBJ2-1 | TRBV5-1 | CASSPGLAGGPYNEQFF
TRBJ2-5 | TRBV6-5 | CASSPRNRGGETQYF
TRBJ1-1 | TRBV5-1 | CASSGRANTEAFF
TRBJ2-7 | TRBV18 | CASSPDGLSYEQYF
TRBJ2-7 | TRBV4-1 | CASSRRGLAGTERTYEQYF
TRBJ1-1 | TRBV7-2 | CASSLVSGVTEAFF
TRBJ2-7 | TRBV30 | CAFLGQSYEQYF
TRBJ1-2 | TRBV20-1 | CSASDRGGYTF
TRBJ2-3 | TRBV2 | CASSGRLAASTDTQYF
TRBJ1-2 | TRBV6-5 | CASRNTGGYTF
TRBJ1-1 | TRBV5-5 | CASSYGQMRVITEAFF
TRBJ2-1 | TRBV30 | CAWRPPGSRTYNEQFF
TRBJ2-7 | TRBV5-1 | CASSRDGGSSYEQYF
TRBJ2-3 | TRBV27 | CASSPFWLGDTQYF
TRBJ2-2 | TRBV30 | CAWSVRGRGNTGELFF
TRBJ1-6 | TRBV7-3 | CASSLTARGLGSPLHF
TRBJ2-5 | TRBV11-2 | CASSLDAQRGASETQYF
TRBJ2-1 | TRBV11-2 | CASSLLAGDNEQFF
TRBJ2-5 | TRBV11-2 | CASQIQETQYF
TRBJ2-2 | TRBV7-3 | CASSLARVDTGELFF
TRBJ1-1 | TRBV18 | CASSPNLNTEAFF
TRBJ2-7 | TRBV29-1 | CSVWTSDSYEQYF